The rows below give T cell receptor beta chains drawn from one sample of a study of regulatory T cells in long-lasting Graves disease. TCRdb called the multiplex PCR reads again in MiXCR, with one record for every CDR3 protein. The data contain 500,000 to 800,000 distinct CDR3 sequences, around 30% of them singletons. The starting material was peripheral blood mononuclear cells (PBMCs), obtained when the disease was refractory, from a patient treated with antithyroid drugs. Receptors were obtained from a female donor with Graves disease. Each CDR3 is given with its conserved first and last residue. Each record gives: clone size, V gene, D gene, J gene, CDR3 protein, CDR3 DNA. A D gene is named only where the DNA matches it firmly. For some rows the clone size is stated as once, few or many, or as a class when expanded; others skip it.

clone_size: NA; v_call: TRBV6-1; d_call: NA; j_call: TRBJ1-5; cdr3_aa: CASSPRANQPQHF; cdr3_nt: TGTGCCAGCAGTCCCCGTGCGAATCAGCCCCAGCATTTT
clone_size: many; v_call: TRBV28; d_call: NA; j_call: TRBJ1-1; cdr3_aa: CASSSRANTEAFF; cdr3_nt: TGTGCCAGCAGCTCCAGGGCCAACACTGAAGCTTTCTTT
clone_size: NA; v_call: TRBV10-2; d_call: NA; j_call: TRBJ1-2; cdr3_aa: CASSELRLGSDGYTF; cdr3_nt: TGCGCCAGCAGTGAGTTACGATTGGGCTCGGATGGCTACACCTTC
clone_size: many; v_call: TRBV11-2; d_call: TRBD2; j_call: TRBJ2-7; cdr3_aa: CASSLVAGGPYEQYF; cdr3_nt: TGTGCCAGCAGCTTAGTGGCGGGAGGGCCCTACGAGCAGTACTTC
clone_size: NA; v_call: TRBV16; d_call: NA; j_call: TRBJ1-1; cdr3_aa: CASSQSHMNTEAFF; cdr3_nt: TGTGCCAGCAGCCAATCTCACATGAACACTGAAGCTTTCTTT
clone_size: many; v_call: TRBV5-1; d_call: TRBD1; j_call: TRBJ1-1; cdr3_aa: CASSLGDRTNTEAFF; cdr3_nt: TGCGCCAGCAGCTTGGGGGACAGGACGAACACTGAAGCTTTCTTT
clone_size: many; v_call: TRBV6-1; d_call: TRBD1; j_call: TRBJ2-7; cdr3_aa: CASSPPGQGEYEQYF; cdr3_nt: TGTGCCAGCAGTCCACCGGGACAGGGGGAGTACGAGCAGTACTTC
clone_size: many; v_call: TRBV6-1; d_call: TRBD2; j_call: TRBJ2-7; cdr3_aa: CASRGGGDYEQYF; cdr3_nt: TGTGCCAGCCGGGGGGGAGGCGACTACGAGCAGTACTTC
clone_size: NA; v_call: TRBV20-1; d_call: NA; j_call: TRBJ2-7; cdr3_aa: CSARFPSSYEQYF; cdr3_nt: TGCAGTGCTAGATTTCCGAGCTCCTACGAGCAGTACTTC
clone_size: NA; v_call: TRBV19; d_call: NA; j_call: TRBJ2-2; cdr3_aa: CASSNPTGRDFNTGELFF; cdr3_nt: TGTGCCAGTTCCAACCCTACCGGCCGGGACTTTAACACCGGGGAGCTGTTTTTT
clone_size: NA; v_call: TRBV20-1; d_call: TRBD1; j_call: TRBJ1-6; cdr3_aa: CSATEAGTAYNSPLHF; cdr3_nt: TGCAGTGCTACTGAGGCCGGGACAGCGTATAATTCACCCCTCCACTTT
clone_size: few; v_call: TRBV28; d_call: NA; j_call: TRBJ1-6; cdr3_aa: CASSFMSQGPNSPLHF; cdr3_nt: TGTGCCAGCAGTTTTATGTCCCAGGGGCCTAATTCACCCCTCCACTTT
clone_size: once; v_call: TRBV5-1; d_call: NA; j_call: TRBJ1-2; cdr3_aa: CASSYTDGGNYGYTF; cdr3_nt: TGCGCCAGCAGCTACACCGACGGGGGGAACTATGGCTACACCTTC
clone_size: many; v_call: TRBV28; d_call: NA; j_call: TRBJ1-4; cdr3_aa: CASSLFQGRATNEKLFF; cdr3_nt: TGTGCCAGCAGTTTATTCCAGGGTCGAGCAACTAATGAAAAACTGTTTTTT
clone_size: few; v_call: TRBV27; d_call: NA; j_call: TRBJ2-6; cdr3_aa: CASGGTTWGANVLTF; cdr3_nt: TGTGCCAGCGGTGGGACGACGTGGGGGGCCAACGTCCTGACTTTC
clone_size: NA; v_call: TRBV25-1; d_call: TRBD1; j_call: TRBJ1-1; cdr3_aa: CASTSGDRGWNTEAFF; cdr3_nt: TGTGCCAGCACGTCCGGGGACAGGGGGTGGAACACTGAAGCTTTCTTT
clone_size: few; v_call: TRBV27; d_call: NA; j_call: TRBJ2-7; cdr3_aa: CASSLQYTYEQYF; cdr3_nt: TGTGCCAGCAGTCTCCAGTACACCTACGAGCAGTACTTC
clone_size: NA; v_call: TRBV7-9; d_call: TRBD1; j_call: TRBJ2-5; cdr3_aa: CASSSATPGQKETQYF; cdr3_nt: TGTGCCAGCAGCTCAGCAACCCCGGGACAGAAAGAGACCCAGTACTTC
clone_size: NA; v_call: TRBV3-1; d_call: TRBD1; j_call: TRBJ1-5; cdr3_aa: CASSQGDREYQPQHF; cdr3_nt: TGTGCCAGCAGCCAAGGGGACAGGGAATATCAGCCCCAGCATTTT
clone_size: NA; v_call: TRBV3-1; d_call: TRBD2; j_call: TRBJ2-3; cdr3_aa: CASSSLGTRTDTQYF; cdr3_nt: TGTGCCAGCAGCTCCCTCGGGACTAGGACAGATACGCAGTATTTT